The T cell receptor (beta chain) under discussion was sequenced for a study of PD-L1 blockade in urothelial cancer. Study background: Intravenous atezolizumab, 1,200 mg every 3 weeks, was begun by patients in about 2014.

Trimming left V 0 bases short and J 5 bases short, with 8 bases between. The germline V gene encodes CDR1 SGDLS and CDR2 YYNGEE. This CDR3 is 13 amino acids long. Method: immunoSEQ multiplex PCR; TCRdb's copy keeps in-frame clones and lacks some. The data contain tens of thousands of clones, over 75% of them singletons. The rearrangement joins TRBV9 to TRBJ2-5, with TRBD2 as a possible D gene (5 bases). This TCR was sampled from a man in his 70s with urothelial cancer. The material sequenced was PBMCs, taken around atezolizumab (anti-PD-L1) treatment. The CDR3 sequence: CASSVVSGETQYF. In DNA, the CDR3 is TGTGCCAGCAGCGTAGTGTCGGGGGAGACCCAGTACTTC.